Each of the 25 T cell receptor beta chains below was sequenced from the same sample in a study of blood T cell repertoires in COVID-19. Data came from immunoSEQ multiplex PCR; TCRdb stores just in-frame clones and leaves some out. The repertoire holds approximately 480,000 clones, around 90% seen once, with about 0.7% in the top ten. The sample comprised PBMCs or T cells enriched from blood (not recorded which). These TCRs come from a woman in her late teens or twenties who had recovered from COVID-19.

This sequence joins TRBV5-4 and TRBJ1-4, with D tentatively TRBD1 (5 bases). Germline assignment: CDR1 SGHNT and CDR2 YYREEE (reference sequence). The V end was cut by 4 bases, the J end by 4 bases, with 26 bases between. CDR3 length: 19 amino acids. CDR3 coding DNA: TGTGCCAGCAGCCCTGGGGGGGGAGACCTAAGGGACCGTAATGAAAAACTGTTTTTT. Its translation: CASSPGGGDLRDRNEKLFF.

This chain joins TRBV30 and TRBJ1-5; 9 nucleotides match TRBD1. CDR1 GTSNPN and CDR2 SVGIG come from the germline V gene (reference sequence). CDR3 length: 17 residues. The V and J ends lost 2 bases and 2 bases, in that order; junction bases with no gene match: 10. CDR3 in DNA: TGTGCCTGGAGTCGGGACAGGGCATCCTCAGGCAATCAGCCCCAGCATTTT. This encodes CAWSRDRASSGNQPQHF.

The V and J genes are TRBV27 and TRBJ2-2, with D possibly TRBD2 on 5 matching bases. The CDR3 consists of 17 residues. Trimming cost V 4 bases and J 0 bases, with 15 bases left between them. CDR1 is MNHEY, CDR2 SMNVEV, per germline (reference sequence). The CDR3, as DNA: TGTGCCAGCAGTTCAGGACTGGATCCCGCGAACACCGGGGAGCTGTTTTTT. It encodes CASSSGLDPANTGELFF.

The rearrangement links TRBV2 to TRBJ1-5, with 7 bases matching TRBD1. Germline V gene lookup returns CDR1 SNHLY and CDR2 FYNNEI. The CDR3 is 14 residues long. The J segment lost 5 bases and the V segment lost 6 bases, leaving 7 bases of the junction unmatched. CDR3 DNA: TGTGCCAGCAGGCCCGGGACAGATTATCAGCCCCAGCATTTT. This translates into CASRPGTDYQPQHF.

CDR3 sequence: CASRGSAGRDTQYF. DNA of the CDR3: TGCGCCAGCAGGGGCTCGGCGGGGCGCGATACGCAGTATTTT. The genes are TRBV5-1 and TRBJ2-3; D is possibly TRBD2 (6 bases). The CDR3 is 14 residues long. Trimming left V 5 bases short and J 6 bases short, with 16 bases between. The V gene's germline CDR1 is SGHRS and CDR2 YFSETQ. The variable domain in full, completed from reference TRBV5-1 and TRBJ2-3, reads KAGVTQTPRYLIKTRGQQVTLSCSPISGHRSVSWYQQTPGQGLQFLFEYFSETQRNKGNFPGRFSGRQFSNSRSEMNVSTLELGDSALYLCASRGSAGRDTQYFGPGTRLTVL.

The rearrangement joins TRBV5-1 to TRBJ1-3; D is undetermined. Germline CDR1 and CDR2: SGHRS and YFSETQ. The V and J ends lost 1 base and 0 bases respectively, with 11 bases between them. The CDR3 has 16 residues. Written as DNA, the CDR3 is TGCGCCAGCAGCTTGAATGCAGCGAGCTCTGGAAACACCATATATTTT. It translates to CASSLNAASSGNTIYF.

The chain is built from TRBV15 and TRBJ1-2; a possible D gene is TRBD1 (6 bases). Trimming took 5 bases from V and 7 from J, leaving 17 bases between them. The CDR3 contains 14 residues. The germline V gene has CDR1 LNHNV and CDR2 YYDKDF (reference sequence). CDR3: CATSLPRQAAGYTF. DNA for the CDR3: TGTGCCACCAGCCTCCCCAGACAGGCCGCTGGCTACACCTTC.

CDR3 bases: TGTGCCTGTAATTCCGACAGGGGTACTGAAGCTTTCTTT. Protein sequence: CACNSDRGTEAFF. The rearrangement links TRBV30 to TRBJ1-1; 8 bases map to TRBD1. This CDR3 region has 13 residues. Germline V gene lookup returns CDR1 GTSNPN and CDR2 SVGIG (reference sequence). Trimming at V came to 6 bases and at J to 5 bases, leaving 8 bases not matched to a gene.

The table lists this clone with a count of one. The V call is TRBV9, the J call TRBJ1-5; TRBD1 matches 8 bases. The CDR3 is made up of 13 amino acids. In germline, CDR1 is SGDLS, CDR2 YYNGEE. V dropped 4 bases and J dropped 7; count of bases not matched to a gene: 4. The CDR3 protein is CASSKQGEQPQHF. In DNA, the CDR3 is TGTGCCAGCAGCAAACAGGGGGAGCAGCCCCAGCATTTT.

The CDR3 DNA follows: TGCGCCAGCAGCTTTGCAGGCAATGAGCAGTTCTTC. It encodes CASSFAGNEQFF. The rearrangement joins TRBV5-1 to TRBJ2-1; D call uncertain. The V end lost 2 bases, the J end lost 6 bases, and 6 bases lay between the germline ends. Germline-derived CDR1 and CDR2 are SGHRS and YFSETQ. This CDR3 is built from 12 residues.

This clone was recorded only once. The chain combines TRBV7-2 with TRBJ2-7; 9 nucleotides line up with TRBD2. V dropped 2 bases and J dropped 1; count of bases not matched to a gene: 0. The CDR3 is 14 amino acids. Looked up from germline, CDR1 is SGHTA and CDR2 is FQGNSA. The CDR3: CASSLTSGSYEQYF. DNA of the CDR3: TGTGCCAGCAGCTTAACTAGCGGGTCCTACGAGCAGTACTTC.

This rearrangement joins TRBV6-5 to TRBJ1-1; D is ambiguous. The ends were cut back, 0 bases at V and 0 bases at J, with 8 bases in the middle. The CDR3 sequence is 15 residues long. The germline V gene encodes CDR1 MNHEY and CDR2 SVGAGI. CDR3 DNA sequence: TGTGCCAGCAGTTACTCGATTAGTCTGAACACTGAAGCTTTCTTT. It codes for CASSYSISLNTEAFF.

Only one count was recorded for this clone. The V gene is TRBV5-8, the J gene TRBJ1-2, with D unresolved. With 1 base removed from V and 8 bases from J, the gap between germline ends came to 9 bases. CDR1 is SGHTS and CDR2 is YDEGEE in the germline V gene. CDR3 length: 12 amino acids. The CDR3 sequence is CASSLYGNGYTF. CDR3 DNA sequence: TGTGCCAGCAGCTTGTACGGGAACGGCTACACCTTC. The full variable domain, with the rest looked up from reference TRBV5-8 and TRBJ1-2, is EAGVTQSPTHLIKTRGQQATLRCSPISGHTSVYWYQQALGLGLQFLLWYDEGEERNRGNFPPRFSGRQFPNYSSELNVNALELEDSALYLCASSLYGNGYTFGSGTRLTVV.

The gene calls are TRBV2 and TRBJ2-5, with a possible D match to TRBD1 (5 bases). The CDR3 runs 13 residues. Looked up from germline, CDR1 is SNHLY and CDR2 is FYNNEI. V was trimmed by 3 bases and J by 5 bases, leaving 10 bases between them. DNA of the CDR3: TGTGCCAGCAGTGAGTCAGGGTTGGAGACCCAGTACTTC. This translates into CASSESGLETQYF.

The chain has TRBV30 and TRBJ1-5, with a weak D call TRBD1 (5 bases). CDR1 and CDR2 (germline): GTSNPN, SVGIG (reference sequence). This CDR3 spans 13 amino acids. The V and J ends lost 2 bases and 6 bases respectively, with 11 bases between them. CDR3 amino acids: CAWSNRGSQPQHF. DNA of the CDR3: TGTGCCTGGAGTAACCGGGGGAGTCAGCCCCAGCATTTT.

The chain has TRBV30 and TRBJ1-5, with a possible D match to TRBD1 (6 bases). Germline V gives CDR1 GTSNPN, CDR2 SVGIG (reference sequence). There are 14 residues in the CDR3. The V end lost 2 bases, the J end lost 5 bases, and 13 bases lay between the germline ends. The DNA of the CDR3 is TGTGCCTGGAGTCCTGGGGGCCGGTATCAGCCCCAGCATTTT. Protein: CAWSPGGRYQPQHF.

The genes are TRBV5-1 and TRBJ1-1; a weak D match, TRBD1 (5 bases). The CDR3 consists of 14 residues. V lost 0 bases and J 3 bases, leaving 9 bases between the germline ends. The V gene's germline CDR1 is SGHRS and CDR2 YFSETQ. CDR3 region: CASSLEGVDTEAFF. CDR3 nucleotides: TGCGCCAGCAGCTTGGAAGGGGTGGACACTGAAGCTTTCTTT.

This clone showed up just once. The chain recombines TRBV7-2 with TRBJ1-1, with D unclear. This CDR3 has 13 residues. The germline V and J ends were trimmed by 1 base and 10 bases, with 13 bases remaining between them. The germline CDR1 and CDR2 sequences are SGHTA and FQGNSA. The CDR3 region is CASSLVAEVRAFF. The CDR3 nucleotides are TGTGCCAGCAGCTTAGTGGCGGAGGTAAGAGCTTTCTTT.

The gene calls are TRBV29-1 and TRBJ1-2; TRBD1 matches 11 bases. The trim removed 1 base at V and 0 bases at J, leaving 1 base unmatched. Germline CDR1 and CDR2: SQVTM and ANQGSEA. CDR3 size: 15 residues. The CDR3 protein is CSVEGGQGANYGYTF. For the CDR3, the DNA is TGCAGCGTTGAAGGGGGACAGGGGGCTAACTATGGCTACACCTTC.

CDR3 amino acids: CASSHRAGYTF. Written as DNA, the CDR3 is TGTGCCAGCAGTCACAGGGCTGGCTACACCTTC. The V and J genes are TRBV12-3 or TRBV12-4 and TRBJ1-2, with a weak D call TRBD1 (6 bases). V was clipped by 5 bases and J by 7 bases, with 8 bases between them. This CDR3 is 11 amino acids long.

The chain is built from TRBV3-1 (or the pseudogene TRBV3-2) and TRBJ2-7; D remains ambiguous. Germline values: CDR1 LGHDT, CDR2 YNNKEL (reference sequence). The CDR3 spans 14 residues. Trimming took off 4 bases at V and 3 bases at J, with 13 bases between the two ends. The CDR3 nucleotides are TGTGCCAGCAGCCTCAGAGGCGGCAACTACGAGCAGTACTTC. Translating it yields CASSLRGGNYEQYF.

This chain links TRBV5-4 with TRBJ1-2; D unclear. Trimming removed 5 bases at V and 4 bases at J, with 15 bases between. This CDR3 comprises 14 residues. In germline, CDR1 is SGHNT, CDR2 YYREEE (reference sequence). This CDR3 reads CASSQRTGIYGYTF. CDR3 bases: TGTGCCAGCAGTCAAAGGACTGGGATCTATGGCTACACCTTC.

This chain links TRBV4-1 with TRBJ1-5, with D uncertain. V lost 2 bases to trimming and J lost 0 bases, with 8 bases between them. Germline V CDR1 and CDR2: MGHRA, YSYEKL. CDR3 size: 15 residues. The CDR3 protein is CASSQYGDSNQPQHF. The CDR3 DNA reads as TGCGCCAGCAGCCAATACGGGGATAGCAATCAGCCCCAGCATTTT.

The V and J genes are TRBV4-2 and TRBJ2-3; D may be TRBD2 (5 bases). The germline gives CDR1 LGHNA, CDR2 YNFKEQ. Trimming removed 3 bases from V and 3 bases from J, with 13 bases in between. The CDR3 contains 15 residues. The CDR3 protein is CASSHLDGSTDTQYF. The CDR3 DNA is TGTGCCAGCAGCCATCTTGATGGGAGTACAGATACGCAGTATTTT.

The rearrangement uses TRBV5-1 and TRBJ1-2; 8 bases are a match to TRBD1. Germline CDR1 reads SGHRS; CDR2 reads YFSETQ. There are 14 residues in the CDR3. Trimming cost V 0 bases and J 10 bases; bases outside gene matches: 8. The chain's CDR3 is CASSLGETGGVYTF. DNA of the CDR3: TGCGCCAGCAGCTTGGGCGAAACAGGGGGAGTCTACACCTTC.